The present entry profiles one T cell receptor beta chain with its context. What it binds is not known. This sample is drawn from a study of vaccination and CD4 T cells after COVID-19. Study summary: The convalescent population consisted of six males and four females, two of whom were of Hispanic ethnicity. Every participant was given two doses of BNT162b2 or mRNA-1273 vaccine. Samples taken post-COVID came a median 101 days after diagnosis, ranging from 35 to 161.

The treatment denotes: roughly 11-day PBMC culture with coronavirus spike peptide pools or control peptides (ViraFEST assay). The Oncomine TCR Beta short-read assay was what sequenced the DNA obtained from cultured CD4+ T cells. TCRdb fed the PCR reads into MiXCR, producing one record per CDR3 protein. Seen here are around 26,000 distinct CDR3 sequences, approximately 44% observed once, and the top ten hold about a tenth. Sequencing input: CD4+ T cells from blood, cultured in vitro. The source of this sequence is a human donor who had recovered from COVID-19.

The CDR3 region is CASSTRGRLSEAFF. The CDR3 DNA sequence: TGTGCCAGCAGTACACGGGGACGGTTGTCTGAAGCTTTCTTT. The V and J genes are TRBV27 and TRBJ1-1, with a tentative D call TRBD1 (5 bases). The CDR3 contains 14 residues. Germline CDR1 and CDR2: MNHEY and SMNVEV (reference sequence). Trimming took 5 bases from V and 6 from J, leaving 16 bases between them.